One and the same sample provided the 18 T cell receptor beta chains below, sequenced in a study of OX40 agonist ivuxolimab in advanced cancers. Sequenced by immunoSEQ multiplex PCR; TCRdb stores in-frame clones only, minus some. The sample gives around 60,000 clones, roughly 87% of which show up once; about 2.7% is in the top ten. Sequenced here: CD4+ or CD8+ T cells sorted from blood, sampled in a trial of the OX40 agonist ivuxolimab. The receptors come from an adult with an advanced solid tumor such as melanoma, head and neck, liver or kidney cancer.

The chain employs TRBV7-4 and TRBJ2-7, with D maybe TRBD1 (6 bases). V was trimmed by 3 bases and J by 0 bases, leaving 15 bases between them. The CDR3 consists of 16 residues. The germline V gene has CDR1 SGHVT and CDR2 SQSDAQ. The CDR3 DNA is TGTGCCAGCAGCTTCACACAGGGCCCAAGCTCCTACGAGCAGTACTTC. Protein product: CASSFTQGPSSYEQYF.

CDR3 region: CSVADSGRVGGPDTQYF. CDR3 DNA: TGCAGCGTTGCCGATAGCGGGAGAGTGGGAGGCCCAGATACGCAGTATTTT. This sequence joins TRBV29-1 and TRBJ2-3, with TRBD2 matching over 9 bases. The CDR3 covers 17 residues. Germline loops: CDR1 SQVTM, CDR2 ANQGSEA. After removal of 4 bases from V and 4 bases from J, the junction contained 15 bases not matched to a gene.

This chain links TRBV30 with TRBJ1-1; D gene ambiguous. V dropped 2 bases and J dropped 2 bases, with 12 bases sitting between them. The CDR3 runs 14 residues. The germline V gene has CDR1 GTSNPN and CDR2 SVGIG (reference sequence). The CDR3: CAWSRTARNTEAFF. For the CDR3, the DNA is TGTGCCTGGAGTCGAACGGCACGAAACACTGAAGCTTTCTTT. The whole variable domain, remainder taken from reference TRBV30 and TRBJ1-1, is SQTIHQWPATLVQPVGSPLSLECTVEGTSNPNLYWYRQAAGRGLQLLFYSVGIGQISSEVPQNLSASRPQDRQFILSSKKLLLSDSGFYLCAWSRTARNTEAFFGQGTRLTVV.

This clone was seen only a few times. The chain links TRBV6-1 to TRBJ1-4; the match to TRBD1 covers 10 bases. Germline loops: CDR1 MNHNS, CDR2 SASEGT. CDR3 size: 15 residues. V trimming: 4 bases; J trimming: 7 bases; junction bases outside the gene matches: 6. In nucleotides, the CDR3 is TGTGCCAGCAGTGGGGACAGGGGCGGCAGTGAAAAACTGTTTTTT. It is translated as CASSGDRGGSEKLFF.

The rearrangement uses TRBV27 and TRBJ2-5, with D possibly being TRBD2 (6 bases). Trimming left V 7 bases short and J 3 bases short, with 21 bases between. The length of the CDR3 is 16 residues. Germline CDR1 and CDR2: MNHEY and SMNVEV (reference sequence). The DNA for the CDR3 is TGTGCCAGCACCGCCCCCTTTGGTGAGCGGGAAGAGACCCAGTACTTC. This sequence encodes CASTAPFGEREETQYF.

In DNA form, the CDR3 reads TGTGCCAGCAGCAAAGAATGGTCGGAAACAGGGGGCTATGGCTACACCTTC. Translated: CASSKEWSETGGYGYTF. The V call is TRBV21-1, the J call TRBJ1-2; the tabulated D call, TRBD1, remains unverified against the DNA. TRBV21-1 is termed a pseudogene. This CDR3 is 17 amino acids long.

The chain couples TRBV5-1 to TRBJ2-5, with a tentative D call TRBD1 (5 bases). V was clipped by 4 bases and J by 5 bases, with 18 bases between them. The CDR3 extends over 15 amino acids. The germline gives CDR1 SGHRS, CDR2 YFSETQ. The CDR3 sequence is CASSLDIGARETQYF. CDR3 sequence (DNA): TGCGCCAGCAGCCTCGACATAGGGGCGCGGGAGACCCAGTACTTC.

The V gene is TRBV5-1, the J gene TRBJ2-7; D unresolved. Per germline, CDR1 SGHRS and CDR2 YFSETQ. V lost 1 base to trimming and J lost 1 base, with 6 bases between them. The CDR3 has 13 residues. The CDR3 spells CASSLMGSYEQYF. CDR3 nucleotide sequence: TGCGCCAGCAGCTTGATGGGATCCTACGAGCAGTACTTC.

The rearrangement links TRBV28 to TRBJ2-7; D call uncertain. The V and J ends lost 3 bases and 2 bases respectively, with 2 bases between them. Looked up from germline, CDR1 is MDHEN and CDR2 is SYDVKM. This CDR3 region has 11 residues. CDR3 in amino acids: CASSFAYEQYF. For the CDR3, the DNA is TGTGCCAGCAGTTTCGCCTACGAGCAGTACTTC.

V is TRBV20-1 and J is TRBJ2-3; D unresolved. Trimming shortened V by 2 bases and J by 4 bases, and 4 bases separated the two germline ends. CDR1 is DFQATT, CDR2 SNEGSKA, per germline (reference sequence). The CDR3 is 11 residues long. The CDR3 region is CSARLADTQYF. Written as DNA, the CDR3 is TGCAGTGCTAGACTGGCAGATACGCAGTATTTT.

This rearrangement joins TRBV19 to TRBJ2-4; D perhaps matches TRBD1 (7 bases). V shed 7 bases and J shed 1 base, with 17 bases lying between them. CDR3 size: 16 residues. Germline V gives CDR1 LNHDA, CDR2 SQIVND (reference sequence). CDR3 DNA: TGTGCCAGTAAAAGGGGGCGGGACGGTGCCAAAAACATTCAGTACTTC. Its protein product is CASKRGRDGAKNIQYF.

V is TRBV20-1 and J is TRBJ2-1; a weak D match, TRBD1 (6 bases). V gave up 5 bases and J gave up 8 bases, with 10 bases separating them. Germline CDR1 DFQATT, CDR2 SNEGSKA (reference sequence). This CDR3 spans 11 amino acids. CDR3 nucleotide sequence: TGCAGTGCTTACGACAGGTATGAGCAGTTCTTC. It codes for CSAYDRYEQFF.

Here the CDR3 DNA reads TGCAGCGTATACAGGGGCTATGGCTACACCTTC. Encoded protein: CSVYRGYGYTF. This chain uses TRBV29-1 with TRBJ1-2; 7 bases are shared with TRBD1. Trimming cost V 6 bases and J 4 bases; bases outside gene matches: 2. This CDR3 is 11 amino acids long. Germline V gene data show CDR1 as SQVTM and CDR2 as ANQGSEA.

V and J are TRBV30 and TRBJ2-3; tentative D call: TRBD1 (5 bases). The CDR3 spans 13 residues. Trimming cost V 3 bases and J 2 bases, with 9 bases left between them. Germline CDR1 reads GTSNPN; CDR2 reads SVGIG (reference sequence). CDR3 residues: CAWRSRATDTQYF. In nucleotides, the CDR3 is TGTGCCTGGAGATCCAGGGCCACAGATACGCAGTATTTT.

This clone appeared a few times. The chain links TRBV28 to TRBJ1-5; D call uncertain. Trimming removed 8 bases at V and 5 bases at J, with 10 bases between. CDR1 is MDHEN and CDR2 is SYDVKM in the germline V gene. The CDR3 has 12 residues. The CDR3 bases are TGTGCCAGCTACACCCCGGATCAGCCCCAGCATTTT. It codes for CASYTPDQPQHF.

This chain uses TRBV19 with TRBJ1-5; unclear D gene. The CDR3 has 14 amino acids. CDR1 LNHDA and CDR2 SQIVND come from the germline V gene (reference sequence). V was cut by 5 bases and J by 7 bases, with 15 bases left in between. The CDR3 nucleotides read TGTGCCAGTAGTCTGACATTATATGACCAGCCCCAGCATTTT. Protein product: CASSLTLYDQPQHF.

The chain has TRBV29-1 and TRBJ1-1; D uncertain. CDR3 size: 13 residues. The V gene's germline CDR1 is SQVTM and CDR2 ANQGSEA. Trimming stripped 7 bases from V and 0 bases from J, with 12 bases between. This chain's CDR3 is CSAQKNMNTEAFF. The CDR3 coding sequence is TGCAGCGCGCAGAAGAATATGAACACTGAAGCTTTCTTT. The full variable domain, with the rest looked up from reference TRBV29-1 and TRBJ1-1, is SAVISQKPSRDICQRGTSLTIQCQVDSQVTMMFWYRQQPGQSLTLIATANQGSEATYESGFVIDKFPISRPNLTFSTLTVSNMSPEDSSIYLCSAQKNMNTEAFFGQGTRLTVV.

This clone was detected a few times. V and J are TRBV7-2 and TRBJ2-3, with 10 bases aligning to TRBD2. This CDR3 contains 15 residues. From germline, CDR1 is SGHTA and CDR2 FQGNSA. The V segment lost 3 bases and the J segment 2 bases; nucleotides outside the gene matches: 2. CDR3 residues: CASSFTSGVTDTQYF. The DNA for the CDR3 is TGTGCCAGCAGCTTTACTAGCGGGGTCACAGATACGCAGTATTTT.